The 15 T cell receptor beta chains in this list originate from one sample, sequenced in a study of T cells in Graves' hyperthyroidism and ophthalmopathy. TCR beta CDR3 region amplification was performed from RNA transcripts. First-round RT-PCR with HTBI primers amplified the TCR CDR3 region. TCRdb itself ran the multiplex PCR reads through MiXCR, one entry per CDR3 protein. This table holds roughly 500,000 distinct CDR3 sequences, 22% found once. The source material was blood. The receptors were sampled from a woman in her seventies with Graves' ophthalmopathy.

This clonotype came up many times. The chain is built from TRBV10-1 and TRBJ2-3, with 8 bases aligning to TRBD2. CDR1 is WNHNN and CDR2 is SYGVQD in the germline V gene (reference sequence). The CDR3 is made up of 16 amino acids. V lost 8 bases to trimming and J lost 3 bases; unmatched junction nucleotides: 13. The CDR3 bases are TGCGCCAGCTCGACTTCACTAGCGGAGGGGACAGATACGCAGTATTTT. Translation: CASSTSLAEGTDTQYF.

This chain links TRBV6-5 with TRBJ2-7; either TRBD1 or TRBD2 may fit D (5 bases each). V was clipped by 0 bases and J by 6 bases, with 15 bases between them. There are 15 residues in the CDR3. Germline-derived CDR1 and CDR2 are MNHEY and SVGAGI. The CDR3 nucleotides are TGTGCCAGCAGTTACTCTGGGGCCGGGGATGGCGAGCAGTACTTC. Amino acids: CASSYSGAGDGEQYF.

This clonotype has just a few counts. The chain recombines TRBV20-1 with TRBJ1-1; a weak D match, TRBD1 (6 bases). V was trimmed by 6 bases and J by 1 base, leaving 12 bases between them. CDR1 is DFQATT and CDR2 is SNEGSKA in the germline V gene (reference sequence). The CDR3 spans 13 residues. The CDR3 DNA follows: TGCAGTGCCGAACCGACAGGGAACACTGAAGCTTTCTTT. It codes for CSAEPTGNTEAFF.

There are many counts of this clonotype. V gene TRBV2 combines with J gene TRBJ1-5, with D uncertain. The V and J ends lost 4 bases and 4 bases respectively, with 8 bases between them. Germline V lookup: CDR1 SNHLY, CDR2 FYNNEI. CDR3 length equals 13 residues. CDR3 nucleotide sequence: TGTGCCAGCAGTGGAAACAGTAATCAGCCCCAGCATTTT. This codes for CASSGNSNQPQHF. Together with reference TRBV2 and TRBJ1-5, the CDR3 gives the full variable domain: EPEVTQTPSHQVTQMGQEVILRCVPISNHLYFYWYRQILGQKVEFLVSFYNNEISEKSEIFDDQFSVERPDGSNFTLKIRSTKLEDSAMYFCASSGNSNQPQHFGDGTRLSIL.

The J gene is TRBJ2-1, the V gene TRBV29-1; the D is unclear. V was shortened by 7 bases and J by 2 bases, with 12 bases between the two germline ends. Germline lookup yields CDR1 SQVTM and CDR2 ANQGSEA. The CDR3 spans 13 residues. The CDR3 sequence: CSGLWVPYNEQFF. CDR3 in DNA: TGCAGCGGCCTGTGGGTCCCCTACAATGAGCAGTTCTTC.

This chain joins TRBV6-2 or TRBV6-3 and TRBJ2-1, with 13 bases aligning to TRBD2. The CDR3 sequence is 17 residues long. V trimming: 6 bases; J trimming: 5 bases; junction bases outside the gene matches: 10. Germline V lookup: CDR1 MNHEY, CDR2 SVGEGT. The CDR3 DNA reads TGTGCCAGCAGCTTAGGACTAGCGGGAGTTGTTAACAATGAGCAGTTCTTC. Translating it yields CASSLGLAGVVNNEQFF.

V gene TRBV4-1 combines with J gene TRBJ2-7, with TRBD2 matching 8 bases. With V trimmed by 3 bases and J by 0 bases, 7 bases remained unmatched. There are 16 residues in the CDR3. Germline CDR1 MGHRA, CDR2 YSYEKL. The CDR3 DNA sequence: TGCGCCAGCAGCCACCCAAGCGGGAGCAACTCCTACGAGCAGTACTTC. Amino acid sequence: CASSHPSGSNSYEQYF.

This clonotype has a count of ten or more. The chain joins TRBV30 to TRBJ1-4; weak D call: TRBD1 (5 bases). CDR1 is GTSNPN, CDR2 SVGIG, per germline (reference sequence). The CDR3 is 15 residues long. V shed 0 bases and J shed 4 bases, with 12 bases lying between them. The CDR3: CAWSVAGTVNEKLFF. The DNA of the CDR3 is TGTGCCTGGAGTGTCGCCGGGACCGTTAATGAAAAACTGTTTTTT.

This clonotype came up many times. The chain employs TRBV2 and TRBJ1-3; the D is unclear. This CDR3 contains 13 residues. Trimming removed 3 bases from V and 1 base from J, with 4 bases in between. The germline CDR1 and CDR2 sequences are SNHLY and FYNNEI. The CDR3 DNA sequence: TGTGCCAGCAGTGAGATTTCTGGAAACACCATATATTTT. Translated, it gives CASSEISGNTIYF. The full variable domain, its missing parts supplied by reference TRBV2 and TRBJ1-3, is EPEVTQTPSHQVTQMGQEVILRCVPISNHLYFYWYRQILGQKVEFLVSFYNNEISEKSEIFDDQFSVERPDGSNFTLKIRSTKLEDSAMYFCASSEISGNTIYFGEGSWLTVV.

The CDR3 spells CASSVEVGGNEQFF. In DNA, the CDR3 is TGTGCCAGCAGCGTAGAAGTGGGGGGAAATGAGCAGTTCTTC. The chain has TRBV9 and TRBJ2-1; possibly TRBD2 for D (6 bases). V was shortened by 0 bases and J by 7 bases, with 11 bases between the two germline ends. The CDR3 spans 14 residues. Germline V gives CDR1 SGDLS, CDR2 YYNGEE.

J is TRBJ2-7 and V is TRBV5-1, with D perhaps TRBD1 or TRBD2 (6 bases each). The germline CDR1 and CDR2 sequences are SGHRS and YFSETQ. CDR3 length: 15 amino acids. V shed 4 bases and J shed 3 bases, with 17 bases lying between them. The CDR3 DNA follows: TGCGCCAGCAGCGCCTGGGGGGACACCGACTACGAGCAGTACTTC. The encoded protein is CASSAWGDTDYEQYF.

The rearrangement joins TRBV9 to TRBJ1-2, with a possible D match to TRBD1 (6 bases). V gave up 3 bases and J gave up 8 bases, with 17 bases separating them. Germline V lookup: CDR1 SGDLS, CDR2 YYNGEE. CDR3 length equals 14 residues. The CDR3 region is CASSGPAGVRGYTF. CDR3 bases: TGTGCCAGCAGCGGACCGGCAGGGGTGCGGGGCTACACCTTC.

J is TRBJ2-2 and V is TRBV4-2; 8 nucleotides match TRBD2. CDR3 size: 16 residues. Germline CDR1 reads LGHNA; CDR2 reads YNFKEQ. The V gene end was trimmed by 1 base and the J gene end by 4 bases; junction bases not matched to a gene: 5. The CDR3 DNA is TGTGCCAGCAGCCAAGCGCCGGGACTAGTCACCGGGGAGCTGTTTTTT. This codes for CASSQAPGLVTGELFF.

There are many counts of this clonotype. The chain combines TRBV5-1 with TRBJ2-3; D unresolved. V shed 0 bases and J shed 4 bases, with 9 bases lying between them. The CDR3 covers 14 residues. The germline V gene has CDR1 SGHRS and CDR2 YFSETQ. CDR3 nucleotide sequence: TGCGCCAGCAGCTTGGAGGGCGCGGCAGATACGCAGTATTTT. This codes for CASSLEGAADTQYF.

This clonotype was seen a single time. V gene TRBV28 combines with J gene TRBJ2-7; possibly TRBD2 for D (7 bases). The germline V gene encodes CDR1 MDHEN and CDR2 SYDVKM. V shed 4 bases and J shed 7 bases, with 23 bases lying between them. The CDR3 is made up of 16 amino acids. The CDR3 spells CASSSPSGGGLLEQYF. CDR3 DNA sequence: TGTGCCAGCAGTTCACCCTCGGGGGGCGGGCTGTTAGAGCAGTACTTC.